The clone carrying this T cell receptor beta chain was picked up many times. Its specificity is unknown. The sample belongs to a study of identical twins. Study outcomes and limitations: Monozygotic twins shared more out-of-frame TCR alpha than recombination models predicted. A lower insertion count was a feature of abundant cord blood beta clonotypes, with no such feature in memory repertoires. Analyses of zero insertions could, in part, be confounded by invariant MAIT and iNKT cells.

TCRdb called the 5' RACE reads again in MiXCR, with one record for every CDR3 protein. The sample contains around 100,000 distinct CDR3 sequences, 5.9% of which appear only once. The CDR3 extends over 13 amino acids. Trimming took off 1 base at V and 2 bases at J, with 4 bases between the two ends. Germline assignment: CDR1 LGHDT and CDR2 YNNKEL (reference sequence). This receptor was obtained from a woman aged 45-60 years in good health. This chain links TRBV3-1 with TRBJ2-3; D is uncertain. Input material: memory T cells sorted from blood. This CDR3 reads CASSQGNTDTQYF. In DNA, the CDR3 is TGTGCCAGCAGCCAAGGGAACACAGATACGCAGTATTTT.